Each of the 23 T cell receptor beta chains below was sequenced from the same sample in a study of T cell responses to AZD1222 COVID-19 vaccine. Some clones are missing from TCRdb's copy, which holds only in-frame ones; the method was immunoSEQ multiplex PCR. The data show about 120,000 clones, with around 89% seen just once and around 3.1% held by the top ten. Material: peripheral blood, obtained on day 0 of AZD1222 vaccination. The receptors shown here come from an adult in good health.

The CDR3 DNA sequence: TGTGCCAGCAGTTTACAGGTGGGGCTTAATTCACCCCTCCACTTT. Amino acid sequence: CASSLQVGLNSPLHF. The V and J genes are TRBV28 and TRBJ1-6, with D tentatively TRBD1 (5 bases). The CDR3 has 15 amino acids. V was pared by 2 bases and J by 6 bases, with 11 bases between. The germline V gene encodes CDR1 MDHEN and CDR2 SYDVKM.

CDR3 sequence reads: CASSLIGGFGTGELFF. The CDR3 DNA reads as TGTGCCAGCAGCTTAATAGGCGGGTTCGGGACCGGGGAGCTGTTTTTT. This rearrangement joins TRBV7-3 to TRBJ2-2; perhaps TRBD2 as D (5 bases). CDR3 size: 16 residues. The germline V and J ends were trimmed by 1 base and 5 bases, with 14 bases remaining between them. CDR1 SGHTA and CDR2 FQGTGA come from the germline V gene.

The chain combines TRBV27 with TRBJ1-2; weak D call: TRBD1 (6 bases). V lost 3 bases and J lost 6, with 14 bases in between. The CDR3 contains 14 residues. The germline CDR1 and CDR2 sequences are MNHEY and SMNVEV (reference sequence). The CDR3 region is CASSFSDSRDGYTF. In DNA form, the CDR3 reads TGTGCCAGCAGTTTCTCGGACAGCCGGGATGGCTACACCTTC.

The chain recombines TRBV5-6 with TRBJ2-7; TRBD2 matches at 7 bases. Per the germline V gene, CDR1 is SGHDT and CDR2 is YYEEEE. The V and J ends lost 3 bases and 7 bases, in that order; junction bases with no gene match: 1. The CDR3 is 11 amino acids. Here the CDR3 reads CASSSAGEQYF. CDR3 nucleotides: TGTGCCAGCAGCTCAGCGGGGGAGCAGTACTTC.

This clone was counted once. J is TRBJ2-3 and V is TRBV5-6; D call uncertain. Germline CDR1 reads SGHDT; CDR2 reads YYEEEE. V lost 7 bases, J lost 6 bases, and 12 bases lay in between. The CDR3 is 12 residues long. The DNA of the CDR3 is TGTGCCAGCGGTGCCCGATGGGATACGCAGTATTTT. Its translation: CASGARWDTQYF.

This clone has a single count. The chain carries TRBV9 and TRBJ1-2; TRBD1 aligns across 8 bases. This CDR3 is built from 16 residues. Germline V gene lookup returns CDR1 SGDLS and CDR2 YYNGEE. V was clipped by 2 bases and J by 0 bases; unmatched bases: 6. CDR3 sequence reads: CASSVSWTGPNYGYTF. As DNA, the CDR3 is TGTGCCAGCAGCGTTAGCTGGACAGGGCCTAACTATGGCTACACCTTC.

The V and J genes are TRBV10-3 and TRBJ1-6, with D perhaps TRBD1 (6 bases). The ends were cut back, 2 bases at V and 10 bases at J, with 18 bases in the middle. This CDR3 region has 16 residues. CDR1 ENHRY and CDR2 SYGVKD come from the germline V gene. The CDR3 here is CAISERAGAPGSPLHF. In nucleotides, the CDR3 is TGTGCCATCAGTGAGCGGGCAGGGGCCCCAGGGTCACCCCTCCACTTT.

This chain links TRBV29-1 with TRBJ2-7; weak D call: TRBD1 (6 bases). Germline assignment: CDR1 SQVTM and CDR2 ANQGSEA. The CDR3 runs 15 residues. V dropped 2 bases and J dropped 3 bases, with 17 bases sitting between them. The CDR3 loop is CSVERATGSHYEQYF. The CDR3 region has the DNA TGCAGCGTTGAAAGGGCTACAGGGTCTCACTACGAGCAGTACTTC.

The chain uses TRBV13 and TRBJ1-4; a weak D match, TRBD1 (5 bases). The CDR3 runs 15 residues. The V and J ends lost 5 bases and 0 bases respectively, with 10 bases between them. CDR1 and CDR2 from the germline V gene are PRHDT and FYEKMQ (reference sequence). The CDR3 DNA reads TGTGCCAGCAGCCCCAGGGCCGCAACTAATGAAAAACTGTTTTTT. It codes for CASSPRAATNEKLFF.

V and J are TRBV9 and TRBJ1-6, with D unresolved. The germline V gene has CDR1 SGDLS and CDR2 YYNGEE. V lost 1 base, J lost 7 bases, and 12 bases lay in between. The CDR3 sequence is 15 residues long. The CDR3, as DNA: TGTGCCAGCAGCGTACAAGGGCAAGGGAATTCACCCCTCCACTTT. Amino acids: CASSVQGQGNSPLHF.

The chain combines TRBV14 with TRBJ2-1; TRBD2 matches 8 bases. The V and J ends lost 8 bases and 4 bases, in that order; junction bases with no gene match: 4. Germline CDR1 reads SGHDN; CDR2 reads FVKESK. There are 13 residues in the CDR3. CDR3 sequence: CASRAGGYNEQFF. The CDR3 DNA sequence: TGTGCCAGCCGGGCGGGAGGATACAATGAGCAGTTCTTC.

This clone was seen a single time. The rearrangement joins TRBV27 to TRBJ2-3; 9 positions agree with TRBD2. There are 15 residues in the CDR3. From germline, CDR1 is MNHEY and CDR2 SMNVEV (reference sequence). V dropped 2 bases and J dropped 4; count of bases not matched to a gene: 4. The CDR3 spells CASSLGSGGADTQYF. CDR3 nucleotide sequence: TGTGCCAGCAGTTTAGGTAGCGGGGGCGCAGATACGCAGTATTTT.

This chain uses TRBV5-4 with TRBJ2-3; D unclear. CDR3 length equals 15 residues. The germline gives CDR1 SGHNT, CDR2 YYREEE (reference sequence). Trimming cost V 0 bases and J 6 bases, with 14 bases left between them. Here the CDR3 reads CASSLERTFVDTQYF. CDR3 sequence (DNA): TGTGCCAGCAGCTTGGAACGGACGTTTGTGGATACGCAGTATTTT. The full variable domain, its missing parts supplied by reference TRBV5-4 and TRBJ2-3, is ETGVTQSPTHLIKTRGQQVTLRCSSQSGHNTVSWYQQALGQGPQFIFQYYREEENGRGNFPPRFSGLQFPNYSSELNVNALELDDSALYLCASSLERTFVDTQYFGPGTRLTVL.

The chain links TRBV24-1 to TRBJ2-3; the match to TRBD2 covers 7 bases. Unmatched junction bases numbered 5, after V lost 5 bases and J lost 10 bases. The CDR3 is 12 residues long. Germline V gene data show CDR1 as KGHDR and CDR2 as SFDVKD. CDR3 DNA sequence: TGTGCCACCAGTGGCCTAGGGAGGGCGCAGTATTTT. This encodes CATSGLGRAQYF.

V gene TRBV29-1 combines with J gene TRBJ2-3, with D possibly matching TRBD2 (7 bases). The ends were cut back, 7 bases at V and 4 bases at J, with 12 bases in the middle. CDR1 and CDR2 from the germline V gene are SQVTM and ANQGSEA. This CDR3 contains 12 residues. The CDR3 reads CSGWEGADTQYF. CDR3 DNA: TGCAGCGGTTGGGAGGGGGCAGATACGCAGTATTTT.

DNA for the CDR3: TGTGCCAGCAGTTTAGCGCTCAGGGGCTCGGGCTACACCTTC. Residues: CASSLALRGSGYTF. The J gene is TRBJ1-2, the V gene TRBV28, with D maybe TRBD1 (6 bases). CDR3 length: 14 residues. V gave up 2 bases and J gave up 8 bases, with 15 bases separating them. The germline CDR1 and CDR2 sequences are MDHEN and SYDVKM.

The chain employs TRBV7-2 and TRBJ1-1; D might be TRBD1 (5 bases). V lost 2 bases and J 10 bases, leaving 11 bases between the germline ends. The CDR3 runs to 12 residues. Per the germline V gene, CDR1 is SGHTA and CDR2 is FQGNSA. The chain's CDR3 is CASSLFGALAFF. Here the CDR3 DNA reads TGTGCCAGCAGCTTATTCGGGGCGTTAGCTTTCTTT.

This clone was counted a single time. V usage is TRBV24-1 and J usage is TRBJ2-7; 12 bases match TRBD2. The CDR3 spans 16 residues. Germline CDR1 is KGHDR and CDR2 is SFDVKD. V lost 4 bases, J lost 6 bases, and 9 bases stayed unmatched. The CDR3 coding sequence is TGTGCCACCAGTGACTCCCTGACTAGCGGGAGACGCGAGCAGTACTTC. Protein: CATSDSLTSGRREQYF.

The gene calls are TRBV21-1 and TRBJ2-7; TRBD2 was called by the table and not checked on the DNA. TRBV21-1 is marked as a pseudogene. This CDR3 has 18 residues. The CDR3 region is CASSKVARTSGSLYEQYF. In DNA form, the CDR3 reads TGTGCCAGCAGCAAAGTGGCCCGGACTAGCGGGAGCCTCTACGAGCAGTACTTC.

CDR3 protein: CASSVEGIGHSGNTIYF. In DNA, the CDR3 is TGTGCCAGCAGCGTGGAGGGCATTGGGCACTCTGGAAACACCATATATTTT. This chain joins TRBV9 and TRBJ1-3; D is uncertain. V was pared by 2 bases and J by 0 bases, with 15 bases between. From germline, CDR1 is SGDLS and CDR2 YYNGEE. The CDR3 consists of 17 residues. The full variable domain, rest sourced from reference TRBV9 and TRBJ1-3, is DSGVTQTPKHLITATGQRVTLRCSPRSGDLSVYWYQQSLDQGLQFLIQYYNGEERAKGNILERFSAQQFPDLHSELNLSSLELGDSALYFCASSVEGIGHSGNTIYFGEGSWLTVV.

This chain links TRBV30 with TRBJ1-2; TRBD1 might be the D (6 bases). The CDR3 consists of 16 residues. Trimming left V 3 bases short and J 4 bases short, with 21 bases between. Germline V gene lookup returns CDR1 GTSNPN and CDR2 SVGIG (reference sequence). DNA of the CDR3: TGTGCCTGGAGCTCTTTTAAGACAGGCCCTTCCTATGGCTACACCTTC. Its protein is CAWSSFKTGPSYGYTF.

The rearrangement links TRBV28 to TRBJ1-1; TRBD1 matches at 9 bases. This CDR3 region has 17 residues. The germline V gene encodes CDR1 MDHEN and CDR2 SYDVKM. The V and J ends lost 5 bases and 5 bases, in that order; junction bases with no gene match: 15. The CDR3 coding sequence is TGTGCCAGCAGTCCCACAGGGGGCGCTTTTCGTGTGACTGAAGCTTTCTTT. The encoded protein is CASSPTGGAFRVTEAFF.

This clone was picked up one time. The rearrangement joins TRBV5-1 to TRBJ2-1, with D possibly being TRBD2 (7 bases). Trimming took 1 base from V and 2 from J, leaving 10 bases between them. CDR3 length: 15 amino acids. Germline CDR1 SGHRS, CDR2 YFSETQ. The CDR3: CASSLLGGAYNEQFF. The CDR3 DNA sequence: TGCGCCAGCAGCTTGTTAGGGGGGGCCTACAATGAGCAGTTCTTC.